The 19 T cell receptor beta chains below were found in one sample sequenced in a study of human T cells and chemical hapten exposure. TCRdb passed the RACE reads through MiXCR, listing each CDR3 protein once. The sample consists of tens of thousands of distinct CDR3 sequences, approximately 11% of them appearing once. The time point denotes: patch test 3, about 24 weeks after DPC sensitization. Documented treatment: therapeutic diphenylcyclopropenone sensitization with weekly scalp DPC. This sample comprised whole blood, obtained in connection with sensitization to the hapten diphenylcyclopropenone (DPC). These receptors were collected from a woman in her forties or fifties with alopecia areata. Some clones in this sample may be carry-over from other donors' samples.

In its sample, this clonotype was seen many times. The V call is TRBV20-1, the J call TRBJ2-3; D is possibly TRBD2 (5 bases). CDR1 is DFQATT, CDR2 SNEGSKA, per germline (reference sequence). V lost 0 bases and J lost 0, with 10 bases in between. This CDR3 spans 15 amino acids. The CDR3 here is CSARDPAASTDTQYF. The DNA of the CDR3 is TGCAGTGCTAGAGATCCAGCGGCCAGCACAGATACGCAGTATTTT.

V is TRBV20-1 and J is TRBJ1-3; unclear D gene. The CDR3 length is 16 residues. The ends were cut back, 2 bases at V and 0 bases at J, with 14 bases in the middle. Looked up from germline, CDR1 is DFQATT and CDR2 is SNEGSKA (reference sequence). CDR3 residues: CSARPTLSGSGNTIYF. CDR3 DNA sequence: TGCAGTGCTAGACCAACGCTATCCGGCTCTGGAAACACCATATATTTT.

The chain is built from TRBV29-1 and TRBJ2-5; D gene ambiguous. Germline CDR1 reads SQVTM; CDR2 reads ANQGSEA. The CDR3 is 12 amino acids. V lost 2 bases and J 7 bases, leaving 11 bases between the germline ends. The CDR3 loop is CSVEKGPGTQYF. The CDR3 DNA follows: TGCAGCGTTGAAAAGGGCCCAGGGACCCAGTACTTC.

This clonotype showed up just a few times. The chain employs TRBV5-4 and TRBJ1-6; 9 bases match TRBD1. The CDR3 runs 15 residues. V shed 4 bases and J 7 bases; nucleotides not matched to a gene: 6. Germline V gene lookup returns CDR1 SGHNT and CDR2 YYREEE (reference sequence). CDR3 amino acids: CASSMDRGGNSPLHF. CDR3 in DNA: TGTGCCAGCAGCATGGACAGGGGAGGGAATTCACCCCTCCACTTT.

In this sample, this clonotype turned up a few times. The chain combines TRBV5-1 with TRBJ1-1; maybe TRBD1 (5 bases). Germline V gene data show CDR1 as SGHRS and CDR2 as YFSETQ. This CDR3 has 15 amino acids. V was shortened by 4 bases and J by 1 base, with 14 bases between the two germline ends. The DNA of the CDR3 is TGCGCCAGCAGCCAAGCGGGGCACCCGAACACTGAAGCTTTCTTT. Translating gives CASSQAGHPNTEAFF.

The rearrangement joins TRBV6-2 or TRBV6-3 to TRBJ1-4, with TRBD1 identical over 9 bases. Germline CDR1 reads MNHEY; CDR2 reads SVGEGT. This CDR3 has 16 amino acids. With 4 bases clipped from V and 5 bases from J, the junction kept 8 bases outside the gene matches. This CDR3 is CASSFGMTGGNEKLFF. DNA for the CDR3: TGTGCCAGCAGTTTTGGTATGACAGGGGGAAATGAAAAACTGTTTTTT.

This rearrangement joins TRBV7-2 to TRBJ2-1, with D maybe TRBD1 (6 bases). Germline loops: CDR1 SGHTA, CDR2 FQGNSA. Trimming took off 1 base at V and 2 bases at J, with 6 bases between the two ends. This CDR3 has 14 residues. The CDR3: CASSLGTAYNEQFF. CDR3 nucleotides: TGTGCCAGCAGCTTAGGGACAGCCTACAATGAGCAGTTCTTC.

The gene calls are TRBV11-2 and TRBJ2-7, with unresolved D. Germline CDR1 reads SGHAT; CDR2 reads FQNNGV. The ends were cut back, 1 base at V and 7 bases at J, with 11 bases in the middle. There are 13 residues in the CDR3. CDR3 sequence reads: CASSLVREAEQYF. CDR3 in DNA: TGTGCCAGCAGCTTAGTTAGGGAAGCGGAGCAGTACTTC.

This chain links TRBV10-3 with TRBJ2-7, with D hard to call. The CDR3 spans 12 residues. V lost 3 bases, J lost 6 bases, and 9 bases lay in between. CDR1 is ENHRY and CDR2 is SYGVKD in the germline V gene. The CDR3 DNA follows: TGTGCCATCAGTGAATACACTGGCGAGCAGTACTTC. Translating it yields CAISEYTGEQYF.

This clonotype showed up many times. The genes are TRBV20-1 and TRBJ2-1; D unclear. Germline assignment: CDR1 DFQATT and CDR2 SNEGSKA (reference sequence). The CDR3 is made up of 14 amino acids. Trimming took 1 base from V and 8 from J, leaving 15 bases between them. The CDR3 protein is CSARAGPRWDEQFF. The CDR3 region has the DNA TGCAGTGCTAGAGCCGGTCCCCGGTGGGATGAGCAGTTCTTC.

This clonotype turned up a few times. This rearrangement joins TRBV7-6 to TRBJ1-4; D unresolved. The V gene lost 1 base and the J gene lost 10 bases, with 4 bases spanning the gap. Germline V gene data show CDR1 as SGHVS and CDR2 as FNYEAQ. The CDR3 has 11 residues. CDR3 coding DNA: TGTGCCAGCAGCTTAGATCGAAAACTGTTTTTT. Translating gives CASSLDRKLFF.

This clonotype was detected a few times. CDR3 region: CASSWTVSTGELFF. The CDR3 bases are TGCGCCAGCAGCTGGACAGTAAGCACCGGGGAGCTGTTTTTT. The chain joins TRBV5-1 to TRBJ2-2, with a tentative D call TRBD1 (6 bases). This CDR3 spans 14 amino acids. Between the trimmed V and J ends, which lost 3 bases and 4 bases, there was a span of 10 bases. Per germline, CDR1 SGHRS and CDR2 YFSETQ.

This chain uses TRBV6-6 with TRBJ1-1, with 8 bases fitting TRBD1. The CDR3 has 13 amino acids. V lost 8 bases and J lost 0; bases outside the gene matches: 2. The germline CDR1 and CDR2 sequences are MNHNY and SVGAGI (reference sequence). This CDR3 reads CASWDRMNTEAFF. CDR3 in DNA: TGTGCCAGCTGGGACAGGATGAACACTGAAGCTTTCTTT.

CDR3 region: CASSPDFPRPSDTQYF. The CDR3 coding sequence is TGTGCCAGCAGTCCGGACTTTCCCAGACCGTCAGATACGCAGTATTTT. V gene TRBV6-1 combines with J gene TRBJ2-3; weak D call: TRBD2 (5 bases). V dropped 5 bases and J dropped 4 bases, with 19 bases sitting between them. From germline, CDR1 is MNHNS and CDR2 SASEGT. The CDR3 runs 16 residues.

This clonotype was counted between two and nine times. V is TRBV7-6 and J is TRBJ2-1; weak D call: TRBD2 (5 bases). V was shortened by 5 bases and J by 8 bases, with 10 bases between the two germline ends. CDR1 and CDR2 from the germline V gene are SGHVS and FNYEAQ. This CDR3 is 12 amino acids long. The CDR3 bases are TGTGCCAGCAGCCCTTCGCGGGATGAGCAGTTCTTC. Translation: CASSPSRDEQFF.

The rearrangement links TRBV10-1 to TRBJ2-7; D assignment may be TRBD1 or TRBD2 (5 bases each). Trimming removed 6 bases at V and 3 bases at J, with 18 bases between. CDR3 size: 15 residues. Germline V gene sequence: CDR1 WNHNN, CDR2 SYGVQD (reference sequence). CDR3 DNA sequence: TGCGCCAGCAGCCAAGGTTCGCCAGGGAGCTACGAGCAGTACTTC. Encoded protein: CASSQGSPGSYEQYF.

The V gene is TRBV27, the J gene TRBJ2-7; 9 nucleotides line up with TRBD1. V trimming: 10 bases; J trimming: 9 bases; junction bases outside the gene matches: 13. Germline CDR1 MNHEY, CDR2 SMNVEV (reference sequence). CDR3 size: 13 residues. CDR3 sequence (DNA): TGTGCCACCAGCCGGGACAGGGAGTTTGGGCAGTACTTC. Translating it yields CATSRDREFGQYF.

This clonotype has just a few counts. This sequence joins TRBV19 and TRBJ1-2, with a weak D call TRBD1 (5 bases). The length of the CDR3 is 14 residues. Trimming took 3 bases from V and 6 from J, leaving 14 bases between them. Germline-derived CDR1 and CDR2 are LNHDA and SQIVND (reference sequence). The CDR3 reads CASSIGQGKDGYTF. CDR3 DNA: TGTGCCAGTAGTATCGGTCAGGGTAAGGATGGCTACACCTTC.

There are many counts of this clonotype. The chain links TRBV29-1 to TRBJ2-3; 10 bases line up with TRBD2. CDR3 length equals 14 residues. Germline values: CDR1 SQVTM, CDR2 ANQGSEA. Trimming took 6 bases from V and 2 from J; bases not matched to a gene: 5. Written as DNA, the CDR3 is TGCAGCGTCGGACTAGCGGCCTACACAGATACGCAGTATTTT. Translation: CSVGLAAYTDTQYF.